The 27 T cell receptor beta chains given below trace back to one sample, sequenced in a study of shared clonotypes between healthy human individuals. Naive CD8 cells lacked CD45RO and underwent positive selection for CCR7, leaving out terminally differentiated effector memory CD45RA+ cells. This table comes from immunoSEQ multiplex PCR, and its TCRdb copy is limited to in-frame clones, with some not included. The sample yields about 2.2 million clones, roughly 95% seen once. Sequencing was performed on naive CD8+ T cells from PBMCs. Receptors were obtained from a man aged 18-30 years in good health. Some clones in this sample may be carry-over from other donors' samples.

The chain uses TRBV27 and TRBJ2-3; 11 bases line up with TRBD2. J was trimmed by 0 bases and V by 5 bases; bases with no gene match: 10. The CDR3 runs to 18 residues. Germline CDR1 and CDR2: MNHEY and SMNVEV (reference sequence). The CDR3 DNA is TGTGCCAGCAGTGATATTATAGCGGGAGGGCCTAGCACAGATACGCAGTATTTT. Its translation: CASSDIIAGGPSTDTQYF.

The genes are TRBV6-5 and TRBJ2-5; D gene unclear. The V end lost 0 bases, the J end lost 0 bases, and 11 bases lay between the germline ends. The germline V gene has CDR1 MNHEY and CDR2 SVGAGI. CDR3 length: 16 amino acids. The CDR3 DNA reads TGTGCCAGCAGTTACTCCCCCGACGGGTACCAAGAGACCCAGTACTTC. Residues: CASSYSPDGYQETQYF.

The chain links TRBV6-1 to TRBJ2-7; D is uncertain. CDR3 length equals 14 residues. The V end was cut by 1 base, the J end by 2 bases, with 9 bases between. Germline CDR1 reads MNHNS; CDR2 reads SASEGT. The CDR3 sequence is CASSEGAITYEQYF. The CDR3, as DNA: TGTGCCAGCAGTGAAGGGGCAATTACCTACGAGCAGTACTTC.

The chain carries TRBV7-6 and TRBJ2-1, with 7 positions matching TRBD2. The germline gives CDR1 SGHVS, CDR2 FNYEAQ. Trimming took 4 bases from V and 7 from J; bases not matched to a gene: 10. This CDR3 has 15 residues. CDR3 region: CASSSTSSYWNEQFF. CDR3 in DNA: TGTGCCAGCAGCTCGACTAGCTCCTATTGGAATGAGCAGTTCTTC.

The chain is built from TRBV5-1 and TRBJ2-7; 9 nucleotides match TRBD1. CDR3 length: 16 residues. From germline, CDR1 is SGHRS and CDR2 YFSETQ. Trimming at V came to 4 bases and at J to 3 bases, leaving 11 bases not matched to a gene. The DNA for the CDR3 is TGCGCCAGCAGCACTAGTGAAACAGGGGGCCTCTACGAGCAGTACTTC. It yields the protein CASSTSETGGLYEQYF.

The sample holds one count of this clone. The rearrangement uses TRBV6-5 and TRBJ2-1; D is unclear. CDR1 and CDR2 from the germline V gene are MNHEY and SVGAGI. The CDR3 loop spans 13 amino acids. V was pared by 2 bases and J by 9 bases, with 11 bases between. The DNA for the CDR3 is TGTGCCAGCAGTTACGCCGGCGCGCTTGAGCAGTTCTTC. Protein product: CASSYAGALEQFF.

The CDR3 protein is CASSNRQGGSYNEQFF. The DNA for the CDR3 is TGTGCCAGCAGCAACAGACAGGGGGGCTCCTACAATGAGCAGTTCTTC. The rearrangement joins TRBV2 to TRBJ2-1; 9 nucleotides match TRBD1. Germline V gene data show CDR1 as SNHLY and CDR2 as FYNNEI. V dropped 6 bases and J dropped 0; count of bases not matched to a gene: 6. The CDR3 loop spans 16 amino acids.

The chain couples TRBV27 to TRBJ2-7, with TRBD2 as a possible D gene (5 bases). The CDR3 is 16 amino acids. Germline V lookup: CDR1 MNHEY, CDR2 SMNVEV (reference sequence). Trimming left V 0 bases short and J 4 bases short, with 16 bases between. The CDR3 loop reads CASSLSPTNPGYEQYF. CDR3 nucleotide sequence: TGTGCCAGCAGTTTATCCCCGACTAACCCGGGGTACGAGCAGTACTTC.

The chain is built from TRBV6-6 and TRBJ1-2; perhaps TRBD1 as D (5 bases). The V end was cut by 2 bases, the J end by 0 bases, with 13 bases between. The CDR3 contains 16 residues. Germline V CDR1 and CDR2: MNHNY, SVGAGI (reference sequence). The CDR3 coding sequence is TGTGCCAGCAGTTACGTAATAACAGGAGCTAACTATGGCTACACCTTC. It translates to CASSYVITGANYGYTF.

V usage is TRBV6-1 and J usage is TRBJ2-1, with D tentatively TRBD1 (6 bases). Trimming left V 6 bases short and J 15 bases short, with 12 bases between. This CDR3 has 10 amino acids. Germline V lookup: CDR1 MNHNS, CDR2 SASEGT. The CDR3 here is CASSYRAAFF. The DNA for the CDR3 is TGTGCCAGCAGCTACAGGGCGGCGTTCTTC.

The chain carries TRBV15 and TRBJ2-7; a weak D match, TRBD1 (6 bases). With 5 bases removed from V and 3 bases from J, the gap between germline ends came to 14 bases. This CDR3 is 14 amino acids long. The germline V gene has CDR1 LNHNV and CDR2 YYDKDF (reference sequence). CDR3: CATSQGTWDYEQYF. The CDR3 DNA follows: TGTGCCACCAGCCAAGGGACATGGGACTACGAGCAGTACTTC.

In regard to this clone: Distinct nucleotide sequences in the sample also encode this CDR3. The chain is built from TRBV27 and TRBJ1-5; 9 nucleotides line up with TRBD1. Germline V CDR1 and CDR2: MNHEY, SMNVEV (reference sequence). The length of the CDR3 is 15 residues. The V segment lost 6 bases and the J segment 0 bases; nucleotides outside the gene matches: 3. CDR3 protein: CASSLGQGSNQPQHF. Here the CDR3 DNA reads TGTGCCAGCAGCCTGGGACAGGGTAGCAATCAGCCCCAGCATTTT.

This clone was observed once. The chain combines TRBV11-2 with TRBJ2-7; 7 bases are a match to TRBD2. The CDR3 is made up of 16 amino acids. The J segment lost 6 bases and the V segment lost 4 bases, leaving 15 bases of the junction unmatched. CDR1 and CDR2 from the germline V gene are SGHAT and FQNNGV. The CDR3 loop reads CASSSRGTGGSSEQYF. The DNA for the CDR3 is TGTGCCAGCAGCTCACGTGGTACCGGCGGGAGTTCCGAGCAGTACTTC.

The chain has TRBV30 and TRBJ1-2, with a weak D call TRBD1 (5 bases). The CDR3 consists of 13 residues. The V end lost 3 bases, the J end lost 4 bases, and 12 bases lay between the germline ends. The germline V gene encodes CDR1 GTSNPN and CDR2 SVGIG (reference sequence). CDR3 region: CAWSPSRAYGYTF. The CDR3 coding sequence is TGTGCCTGGAGCCCTAGCAGGGCCTATGGCTACACCTTC.

This chain links TRBV19 with TRBJ1-1; no firm D call. The V and J ends lost 3 bases and 3 bases respectively, with 14 bases between them. From germline, CDR1 is LNHDA and CDR2 SQIVND (reference sequence). The CDR3 contains 15 residues. CDR3 protein: CASSIRGYADTEAFF. Here the CDR3 DNA reads TGTGCCAGTAGTATTAGAGGGTATGCGGACACTGAAGCTTTCTTT.

This clone appeared a single time. The chain is built from TRBV13 and TRBJ1-3; D gene unclear. Germline loops: CDR1 PRHDT, CDR2 FYEKMQ (reference sequence). Trimming took 1 base from V and 6 from J, leaving 10 bases between them. This CDR3 contains 14 residues. The CDR3: CASSLAGRINTIYF. In nucleotides, the CDR3 is TGTGCCAGCAGCTTAGCGGGAAGAATAAACACCATATATTTT.

The V call is TRBV28, the J call TRBJ2-7, with D maybe TRBD1 (7 bases). Looked up from germline, CDR1 is MDHEN and CDR2 is SYDVKM. The ends were cut back, 8 bases at V and 3 bases at J, with 32 bases in the middle. This CDR3 has 19 residues. The CDR3 loop is CASGPGRGTALKLNYEQYF. DNA of the CDR3: TGTGCCAGCGGGCCCGGTCGGGGGACAGCCCTTAAACTCAACTACGAGCAGTACTTC.

About this clone itself: This CDR3 is also generated by other DNA sequences in the sample. The rearrangement uses TRBV27 and TRBJ2-3; 10 nucleotides align to TRBD2. Germline values: CDR1 MNHEY, CDR2 SMNVEV (reference sequence). V lost 5 bases and J lost 4; bases outside the gene matches: 6. This CDR3 region has 15 residues. CDR3 coding DNA: TGTGCCAGCAGTGGGCTAGCGGGAGTGGCAGATACGCAGTATTTT. It translates to CASSGLAGVADTQYF.

V is TRBV7-6 and J is TRBJ2-1, with D uncertain. Trimming took 5 bases from V and 10 from J, leaving 15 bases between them. Germline CDR1 reads SGHVS; CDR2 reads FNYEAQ. This CDR3 is built from 13 residues. CDR3 amino acids: CASSLRPTEEQFF. In DNA, the CDR3 is TGTGCCAGCAGCCTAAGACCCACAGAGGAGCAGTTCTTC.

The gene calls are TRBV2 and TRBJ2-2; D is tentatively TRBD1 or TRBD2 (5 bases each). The CDR3 has 12 amino acids. V was trimmed by 9 bases and J by 3 bases, leaving 8 bases between them. Germline values: CDR1 SNHLY, CDR2 FYNNEI. Here the CDR3 reads CARGTDTGELFF. In nucleotides, the CDR3 is TGTGCCAGAGGGACGGACACCGGGGAGCTGTTTTTT.

The chain employs TRBV5-1 and TRBJ2-1; 8 bases align to TRBD1. The germline V gene has CDR1 SGHRS and CDR2 YFSETQ. The CDR3 runs 19 residues. V lost 0 bases to trimming and J lost 7 bases; unmatched junction nucleotides: 18. CDR3 nucleotides: TGCGCCAGCAGCTTGGGACGATTGGGAGACAGGGGTAATTGGAATGAGCAGTTCTTC. Protein product: CASSLGRLGDRGNWNEQFF.

The genes are TRBV10-1 and TRBJ1-1; D possibly corresponds to TRBD1 (6 bases). V dropped 6 bases and J dropped 1 base, with 12 bases sitting between them. Germline V gene data show CDR1 as WNHNN and CDR2 as SYGVQD (reference sequence). The CDR3 runs to 14 residues. CDR3 amino acids: CASSGGRSNTEAFF. DNA for the CDR3: TGCGCCAGCAGCGGGGGCAGGTCGAACACTGAAGCTTTCTTT.

The chain links TRBV28 to TRBJ2-2, with D perhaps matching TRBD1 or TRBD2 (5 bases each). This CDR3 has 18 amino acids. V shed 3 bases and J shed 6 bases, with 23 bases lying between them. Germline loops: CDR1 MDHEN, CDR2 SYDVKM. For the CDR3, the DNA is TGTGCCAGCAGTTTGGAAACCCCAGGGAGTTCATGGGCCGGGGAGCTGTTTTTT. Translation gives CASSLETPGSSWAGELFF. Variable domain in full (rest from reference TRBV28 and TRBJ2-2): DVKVTQSSRYLVKRTGEKVFLECVQDMDHENMFWYRQDPGLGLRLIYFSYDVKMKEKGDIPEGYSVSREKKERFSLILESASTNQTSMYLCASSLETPGSSWAGELFFGEGSRLTVL.

As DNA, the CDR3 is TGTGCCAGCAGCGAATCGACAGGGGTTCGTCAGCCCCAGCATTTT. Amino acid sequence: CASSESTGVRQPQHF. The chain has TRBV27 and TRBJ1-5; 8 positions match TRBD1. The CDR3 runs 15 residues. Germline CDR1 and CDR2: MNHEY and SMNVEV (reference sequence). V lost 6 bases to trimming and J lost 6 bases; unmatched junction nucleotides: 10.

This rearrangement joins TRBV7-2 to TRBJ2-7; the match to TRBD1 covers 8 bases. Germline values: CDR1 SGHTA, CDR2 FQGNSA. The length of the CDR3 is 16 residues. The J segment lost 7 bases and the V segment lost 6 bases, leaving 17 bases of the junction unmatched. Written as DNA, the CDR3 is TGTGCCAGCAGGCCATCCCCCAGGCAGGGGGCTCGGGAGCAGTACTTC. It translates to CASRPSPRQGAREQYF.

This chain joins TRBV7-8 and TRBJ1-5; TRBD1 is a possible D gene (5 bases). This CDR3 spans 15 amino acids. Germline-derived CDR1 and CDR2 are SGHVS and FQNEAQ. V was trimmed by 2 bases and J by 1 base, leaving 9 bases between them. The CDR3 nucleotides read TGTGCCAGCAGCTTATGGAGGACAAGCAATCAGCCCCAGCATTTT. This sequence encodes CASSLWRTSNQPQHF.

The J gene is TRBJ2-2, the V gene TRBV6-1; 7 bases map to TRBD2. Per the germline V gene, CDR1 is MNHNS and CDR2 is SASEGT. V trimming: 3 bases; J trimming: 4 bases; junction bases outside the gene matches: 8. The CDR3 length is 16 residues. CDR3 sequence (DNA): TGTGCCAGCAGTGAGAGGGCTAGCGGAGCCACCGGGGAGCTGTTTTTT. This sequence encodes CASSERASGATGELFF.